What follows describes a single TCR beta chain. As yet, its antigen is unknown. The ends were cut back, 5 bases at V and 3 bases at J, with 15 bases in the middle. Germline V gene lookup returns CDR1 MDHEN and CDR2 SYDVKM. The CDR3 covers 15 residues. Primers: 60 Vbeta forward and 13 Jbeta reverse. Sequencing used immunoSEQ multiplex PCR; TCRdb keeps in-frame clones, though not all of them. This sample has about 42,000 clones, with 50% to 55% found just once. This sample is part of a study of cytomegalovirus exposure and HLA in healthy donors. Across the study: Membership in the Caucasian-associated ancestry cluster was found for around 81% of approximately 400 genotyped donors. Overall study results and limits: According to reports, the classifier identified cytomegalovirus status with high specificity and sensitivity.

Material: PBMCs. This sequence was found in a human donor in good health. This chain joins TRBV28 and TRBJ2-3; tentative D call: TRBD1 (6 bases). In DNA form, the CDR3 reads TGTGCCAGCAGTCCGAGGAGGACAGCTACAGATACGCAGTATTTT. As protein: CASSPRRTATDTQYF.